These 6 T cell receptor beta chains share one sample of origin, sequenced in a study of identical twins (dated by TCRdb to 2016 to 2017). Libraries were prepared through 5' RACE. TCRdb lists the instrument as Illumina HiSeq 2000. TCRdb applied fastp at Q25 and MiXCR to the public reads, then kept only in-frame beta chains. Each entry is one CDR3 protein sequence, shown with its most common DNA and genes. This sample has 470,000 or so distinct CDR3 sequences in its table, and 20% to 25% of those were observed once. Around 3% of the sample rests with the top ten. These same data were also listed under a study on T cells expressing NK-cell markers.

The sample taken for sequencing was CD4+ T cells sorted from blood. The receptors were sampled from a woman younger than 30 in good health.

The chain joins TRBV5-1 to TRBJ2-1; D might be TRBD1 (6 bases). The V end lost 5 bases, the J end lost 9 bases, and 15 bases lay between the germline ends. Germline V gene sequence: CDR1 SGHRS, CDR2 YFSETQ. The CDR3 is 13 residues long. The chain's CDR3 is CASSHGTGIEQFF. CDR3 nucleotide sequence: TGCGCCAGCAGTCATGGTACAGGGATTGAGCAGTTCTTC.

This clonotype has ten or more counts. J is TRBJ1-1 and V is TRBV7-9; D is perhaps TRBD1 (6 bases). Germline V gene data show CDR1 as SEHNR and CDR2 as FQNEAQ (reference sequence). Between the trimmed V and J ends, which lost 5 bases and 5 bases, there was a span of 15 bases. CDR3 size: 14 residues. The CDR3 loop reads CASSLQGSQTEAFF. The DNA of the CDR3 is TGTGCCAGCAGCCTACAGGGTAGTCAGACTGAAGCTTTCTTT.

V usage is TRBV6-5 and J usage is TRBJ2-3; 8 nucleotides agree with TRBD2. The CDR3 covers 15 residues. CDR1 and CDR2 (germline): MNHEY, SVGAGI. J was trimmed by 5 bases and V by 4 bases; bases with no gene match: 8. CDR3 coding DNA: TGTGCCAGCAGTTTCTCCGGGACTAGTCGAGATACGCAGTATTTT. Protein product: CASSFSGTSRDTQYF.

The genes are TRBV29-1 and TRBJ2-3, with 7 bases that match TRBD2. CDR3 length equals 15 residues. V gave up 6 bases and J gave up 1 base; unmatched junction bases: 10. Germline CDR1 and CDR2: SQVTM and ANQGSEA. The CDR3 spells CSVLGKSGGTDTQYF. The DNA for the CDR3 is TGCAGCGTCCTAGGGAAAAGCGGGGGCACAGATACGCAGTATTTT.

This sequence joins TRBV20-1 and TRBJ2-5; D is perhaps TRBD1 or TRBD2 (5 bases each). This CDR3 comprises 11 residues. Germline-derived CDR1 and CDR2 are DFQATT and SNEGSKA (reference sequence). The CDR3 sequence is CGQELAETQYF. In DNA, the CDR3 is TGCGGACAAGAGCTAGCTGAGACCCAGTACTTC.

This clonotype was recorded a few times. This chain connects TRBV6-5 to TRBJ2-1; D is ambiguous. Germline-derived CDR1 and CDR2 are MNHEY and SVGAGI. The CDR3 has 16 amino acids. Trimming removed 2 bases at V and 1 base at J, with 12 bases between. The CDR3 nucleotides read TGTGCCAGCAGTTACGGTGGCGACCTTTCCTACAATGAGCAGTTCTTC. Residues: CASSYGGDLSYNEQFF.